Presented here are 28 T cell receptor beta chains from one specimen sequenced in a study of blood T cell repertoires in COVID-19. Sequencing was performed with immunoSEQ multiplex PCR; in TCRdb, only in-frame clones are kept and a portion is missing. Of a few hundred thousand clones in the sample, 90% are singletons; the top ten hold 2.9%. Material for sequencing was peripheral blood. The receptors originated from a woman aged 30 to 39 with COVID-19, enrolled during active disease.

This chain uses TRBV5-4 with TRBJ2-1; 11 nucleotides agree with TRBD1. Trimming at V came to 4 bases and at J to 9 bases, leaving 12 bases not matched to a gene. The V gene's germline CDR1 is SGHNT and CDR2 YYREEE (reference sequence). The CDR3 has 16 amino acids. CDR3: CASSPGGTGGNGEQFF. CDR3 bases: TGTGCCAGCAGCCCGGGCGGGACAGGGGGTAATGGTGAGCAGTTCTTC.

The chain couples TRBV30 to TRBJ2-7; D is ambiguous. CDR3 length equals 13 residues. Germline-derived CDR1 and CDR2 are GTSNPN and SVGIG (reference sequence). V lost 0 bases to trimming and J lost 0 bases, with 6 bases between them. The chain's CDR3 is CAWSVLSSYEQYF. In DNA form, the CDR3 reads TGTGCCTGGAGTGTCCTCAGCTCCTACGAGCAGTACTTC.

The V gene is TRBV6-5, the J gene TRBJ1-2; D might be TRBD1 (6 bases). The germline V and J ends were trimmed by 6 bases and 2 bases, with 7 bases remaining between them. This CDR3 has 12 amino acids. Germline CDR1 MNHEY, CDR2 SVGAGI. The CDR3: CASRGANYGYTF. The CDR3 nucleotides read TGTGCCAGCAGGGGGGCGAACTATGGCTACACCTTC.

The chain joins TRBV5-1 to TRBJ1-6, with 8 nucleotides matching TRBD1. CDR3 length equals 14 residues. Germline CDR1 is SGHRS and CDR2 is YFSETQ. V lost 4 bases and J lost 8; bases outside the gene matches: 5. The CDR3 DNA reads as TGCGCCAGCAGCCTAACAGGGGGGGATTCACCCCTCCACTTT. Protein: CASSLTGGDSPLHF. Full variable domain (rest looked up from reference TRBV5-1 and TRBJ1-6): KAGVTQTPRYLIKTRGQQVTLSCSPISGHRSVSWYQQTPGQGLQFLFEYFSETQRNKGNFPGRFSGRQFSNSRSEMNVSTLELGDSALYLCASSLTGGDSPLHFGNGTRLTVT.

The gene calls are TRBV6-5 and TRBJ2-6; no clear D gene. The CDR3 extends over 16 amino acids. The ends were cut back, 2 bases at V and 2 bases at J, with 10 bases in the middle. The germline V gene encodes CDR1 MNHEY and CDR2 SVGAGI. CDR3 amino acids: CASSYLDKAGANVLTF. Written as DNA, the CDR3 is TGTGCCAGCAGTTACCTTGACAAGGCTGGGGCCAACGTCCTGACTTTC.

The rearrangement joins TRBV6-5 to TRBJ2-7, with TRBD1 identical over 8 bases. The V and J ends lost 5 bases and 6 bases, in that order; junction bases with no gene match: 3. This CDR3 has 12 residues. CDR1 is MNHEY, CDR2 SVGAGI, per germline. CDR3 in DNA: TGTGCCAGCAGTCAGACAGGGGTCGAGCAGTACTTC. It translates to CASSQTGVEQYF.

J is TRBJ1-2 and V is TRBV3-1 (or the pseudogene TRBV3-2); D gene uncertain. This CDR3 region has 15 residues. Germline loops: CDR1 LGHDT, CDR2 YNNKEL (reference sequence). The V end was cut by 4 bases, the J end by 1 base, with 13 bases between. Here the CDR3 reads CASSPLTVFNYGYTF. CDR3 sequence (DNA): TGTGCCAGCAGCCCCCTTACAGTTTTTAACTATGGCTACACCTTC.

The chain joins TRBV19 to TRBJ1-1; 9 bases align to TRBD1. Germline V gene sequence: CDR1 LNHDA, CDR2 SQIVND (reference sequence). The CDR3 has 15 amino acids. The trim removed 3 bases at V and 3 bases at J, leaving 5 bases unmatched. The CDR3 here is CASSMGTGRDTEAFF. The CDR3, as DNA: TGTGCCAGTAGTATGGGGACAGGGAGAGACACTGAAGCTTTCTTT.

In this sample, this clone turned up once. V and J are TRBV5-1 and TRBJ2-4, with 12 bases aligning to TRBD1. Germline CDR1 SGHRS, CDR2 YFSETQ. The CDR3 extends over 16 amino acids. With V trimmed by 0 bases and J by 6 bases, 4 bases remained unmatched. The DNA of the CDR3 is TGCGCCAGCAGCTTGGGGCCGGGACAGGGGGCAAACATTCAGTACTTC. Translation: CASSLGPGQGANIQYF.

V gene TRBV5-1 combines with J gene TRBJ2-1, with D maybe TRBD2 (5 bases). This CDR3 spans 17 amino acids. The germline V gene encodes CDR1 SGHRS and CDR2 YFSETQ. With 0 bases removed from V and 7 bases from J, the gap between germline ends came to 20 bases. CDR3 amino acids: CASSLEVEDPSWNEQFF. The CDR3 region has the DNA TGCGCCAGCAGCTTGGAAGTGGAGGACCCATCGTGGAATGAGCAGTTCTTC.

The rearrangement links TRBV29-1 to TRBJ2-4, with TRBD2 matching over 7 bases. The V gene end was trimmed by 3 bases and the J gene end by 0 bases; junction bases not matched to a gene: 11. Germline V gene data show CDR1 as SQVTM and CDR2 as ANQGSEA. The CDR3 extends over 17 amino acids. CDR3 sequence (DNA): TGCAGCGTTGAGGGGGAGGGCAGATCACTAGCCAAAAACATTCAGTACTTC. It codes for CSVEGEGRSLAKNIQYF.

The chain has TRBV7-9 and TRBJ2-5; D not resolved. V lost 5 bases and J 4 bases, leaving 8 bases between the germline ends. This CDR3 is built from 12 residues. The germline V gene encodes CDR1 SEHNR and CDR2 FQNEAQ (reference sequence). In nucleotides, the CDR3 is TGTGCCAGCAGCCTAGTATTAGAGACCCAGTACTTC. It codes for CASSLVLETQYF.

The chain recombines TRBV7-9 with TRBJ1-3; D may be TRBD1 (5 bases). CDR3 length equals 15 residues. Trimming took off 1 base at V and 4 bases at J, with 11 bases between the two ends. Germline-derived CDR1 and CDR2 are SEHNR and FQNEAQ (reference sequence). CDR3 protein: CASSLGDSRGNTIYF. CDR3 coding DNA: TGTGCCAGCAGCTTAGGAGACAGCCGAGGAAACACCATATATTTT.

This chain connects TRBV6-5 to TRBJ1-4, with no clear D. Germline CDR1 MNHEY, CDR2 SVGAGI. The CDR3 is 15 residues long. Trimming left V 6 bases short and J 5 bases short, with 16 bases between. Written as DNA, the CDR3 is TGTGCCAGCAGCCTACTGGCGGACTCCAATGAAAAACTGTTTTTT. Translating it yields CASSLLADSNEKLFF.

This clone showed up just once. The J gene is TRBJ2-2, the V gene TRBV3-1 (or the pseudogene TRBV3-2), with 8 bases that match TRBD2. The CDR3 consists of 16 residues. The trim removed 2 bases at V and 2 bases at J, leaving 4 bases unmatched. CDR1 is LGHDT and CDR2 is YNNKEL in the germline V gene (reference sequence). In nucleotides, the CDR3 is TGTGCCAGCAGCCAAAGGCTAGCGGGCAACACCGGGGAGCTGTTTTTT. Its protein is CASSQRLAGNTGELFF.

This chain connects TRBV5-1 to TRBJ2-1, with D unclear. Germline V gene data show CDR1 as SGHRS and CDR2 as YFSETQ. With 4 bases removed from V and 7 bases from J, the gap between germline ends came to 15 bases. CDR3 length equals 14 residues. DNA of the CDR3: TGCGCCAGCAGCGCCTACCCGCTAGAAAATGAGCAGTTCTTC. Protein: CASSAYPLENEQFF.

A single count supports this clone. The J gene is TRBJ2-3, the V gene TRBV19, with D uncertain. Trimming removed 3 bases at V and 5 bases at J, with 15 bases between. The CDR3 extends over 15 amino acids. Germline V gene sequence: CDR1 LNHDA, CDR2 SQIVND (reference sequence). Here the CDR3 DNA reads TGTGCCAGTAGTATCACCGGCCAGGTCCAAGATACGCAGTATTTT. It codes for CASSITGQVQDTQYF.

This CDR3 reads CASTQRGGDKQFF. The DNA of the CDR3 is TGTGCCAGCACCCAGAGGGGGGGGGACAAACAGTTCTTC. The V and J genes are TRBV11-2 and TRBJ2-1, with D perhaps TRBD2 (7 bases). V was shortened by 7 bases and J by 13 bases, with 20 bases between the two germline ends. The CDR3 spans 13 residues. CDR1 and CDR2 (germline): SGHAT, FQNNGV.

Only a few counts were recorded for this clone. V and J are TRBV7-7 and TRBJ2-2, with a tentative D call TRBD1 (6 bases). Germline V lookup: CDR1 SSHAT, CDR2 FNYEAQ (reference sequence). CDR3 length equals 15 residues. V lost 3 bases and J lost 2, with 10 bases in between. The CDR3 spells CASSLGTLNTGELFF. The CDR3 bases are TGTGCCAGCAGCTTGGGGACACTTAACACCGGGGAGCTGTTTTTT.

A single count supports this clone. The chain links TRBV11-2 to TRBJ2-7, with a weak D call TRBD1 (5 bases). The CDR3 has 16 amino acids. CDR1 and CDR2 (germline): SGHAT, FQNNGV. V lost 0 bases to trimming and J lost 3 bases, with 15 bases between them. The CDR3 DNA reads as TGTGCCAGCAGCTTAGATGTGCCAGGGAACGGCTACGAGCAGTACTTC. This gives the protein CASSLDVPGNGYEQYF.

The rearrangement links TRBV4-1 to TRBJ1-6; no clear D gene. Germline V gene data show CDR1 as MGHRA and CDR2 as YSYEKL. Trimming removed 5 bases at V and 7 bases at J, with 12 bases between. The CDR3 covers 14 residues. The CDR3 loop reads CASSYLGRNSPLHF. The CDR3 region has the DNA TGCGCCAGCAGCTACCTCGGGAGGAATTCACCCCTCCACTTT.

The genes are TRBV11-2 and TRBJ1-2; D perhaps matches TRBD1 (6 bases). Germline V gene lookup returns CDR1 SGHAT and CDR2 FQNNGV. The CDR3 has 15 amino acids. Trimming shortened V by 5 bases and J by 1 base, and 14 bases separated the two germline ends. The CDR3 DNA is TGTGCCAGCAGCCCAAACCGGGACAATAACTATGGCTACACCTTC. It codes for CASSPNRDNNYGYTF.

This chain links TRBV24-1 with TRBJ2-5; 15 bases align to TRBD2. V gave up 3 bases and J gave up 5 bases; unmatched junction bases: 9. The CDR3 sequence is 18 residues long. Germline assignment: CDR1 KGHDR and CDR2 SFDVKD. DNA of the CDR3: TGTGCCACCAGTGATACCGGACTAGCGGGAGGGGGGAAGGAGACCCAGTACTTC. This sequence encodes CATSDTGLAGGGKETQYF.

The chain is built from TRBV5-1 and TRBJ2-5, with 10 bases matching TRBD2. The junction had 9 bases not matched to a gene; V was cut back by 5 bases and J by 2 bases. This CDR3 is 16 amino acids long. Germline V lookup: CDR1 SGHRS, CDR2 YFSETQ. As DNA, the CDR3 is TGCGCCAGCAGTCGTAGACTAGCGGGCTCTCAAGAGACCCAGTACTTC. This encodes CASSRRLAGSQETQYF.

V and J are TRBV28 and TRBJ1-2; D possibly corresponds to TRBD1 (6 bases). Germline CDR1 reads MDHEN; CDR2 reads SYDVKM. This CDR3 is built from 12 residues. V lost 7 bases to trimming and J lost 4 bases, with 10 bases between them. The CDR3 sequence is CASTTGSYGYTF. The CDR3 region has the DNA TGTGCCAGCACCACAGGGAGCTATGGCTACACCTTC.

The chain is built from TRBV30 and TRBJ1-3; D is unclear. Germline V CDR1 and CDR2: GTSNPN, SVGIG (reference sequence). CDR3 length equals 13 residues. Trimming shortened V by 3 bases and J by 0 bases, and 6 bases separated the two germline ends. The CDR3 DNA reads as TGTGCCTGGAGGGTCAGCTCTGGAAACACCATATATTTT. Protein sequence: CAWRVSSGNTIYF.

DNA of the CDR3: TGTGCCAGCAGCATATCAGGGTCGGCGGAAGATACGCAGTATTTT. Its protein is CASSISGSAEDTQYF. This chain connects TRBV7-9 to TRBJ2-3; D perhaps matches TRBD1 (5 bases). V lost 5 bases to trimming and J lost 5 bases, with 17 bases between them. This CDR3 has 15 residues. Germline V gene sequence: CDR1 SEHNR, CDR2 FQNEAQ (reference sequence). Full variable domain (remainder filled in from reference TRBV7-9 and TRBJ2-3): DTGVSQNPRHKITKRGQNVTFRCDPISEHNRLYWYRQTLGQGPEFLTYFQNEAQLEKSRLLSDRFSAERPKGSFSTLEIQRTEQGDSAMYLCASSISGSAEDTQYFGPGTRLTVL.

The V gene is TRBV6-5, the J gene TRBJ1-2, with 8 bases identical to TRBD1. The length of the CDR3 is 16 residues. CDR1 and CDR2 (germline): MNHEY, SVGAGI. The V gene end was trimmed by 3 bases and the J gene end by 6 bases; junction bases not matched to a gene: 12. In DNA form, the CDR3 reads TGTGCCAGCAGTTATTCAGGGGGCAGGAGTAGAGATGGCTACACCTTC. As protein: CASSYSGGRSRDGYTF.